Reported below is one T cell receptor beta chain. Its target is unknown. Other DNA sequences within the sample encode an identical CDR3. These data belong to a study of T cell responses to AZD1222 COVID-19 vaccine. As for the study in general: Pooled together were second doses at about 4 or about 12 weeks. General study findings and limits: Donors were chiefly white British, with a greater number of females, and clonal diversity was perhaps underestimated. With dominance at 160-218 and 743-854, vaccine-associated CD4 TCRs spanned spike. Variant regions that are unmutated are reportedly the target of nearly half of spike-specific TCRs.

Produced via immunoSEQ multiplex PCR; TCRdb's table is partial and in-frame only. The table shows about 120,000 clones, with over 75% occurring only once. The CDR3 loop spans 13 amino acids. Trimming removed 5 bases at V and 4 bases at J, with 12 bases between. Per germline, CDR1 GTSNPN and CDR2 SVGIG (reference sequence). The V call is TRBV30, the J call TRBJ1-5; maybe TRBD1 (6 bases). Sequences were derived from peripheral blood, sampled on day 0 of AZD1222 vaccination. This receptor was taken from an adult in good health. The CDR3 sequence: CAWGGRGNQPQHF. DNA of the CDR3: TGTGCCTGGGGGGGCAGGGGAAATCAGCCCCAGCATTTT.